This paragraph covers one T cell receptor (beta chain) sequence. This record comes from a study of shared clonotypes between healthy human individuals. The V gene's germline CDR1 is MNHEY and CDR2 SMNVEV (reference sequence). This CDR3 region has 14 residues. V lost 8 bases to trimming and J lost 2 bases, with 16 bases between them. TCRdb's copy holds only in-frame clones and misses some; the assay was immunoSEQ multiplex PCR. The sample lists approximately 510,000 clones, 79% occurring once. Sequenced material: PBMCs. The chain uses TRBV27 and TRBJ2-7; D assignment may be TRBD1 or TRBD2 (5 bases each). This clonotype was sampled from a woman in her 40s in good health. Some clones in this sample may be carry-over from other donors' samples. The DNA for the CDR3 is TGTGCCAGCTTCCCGCCAGGGAGTCCCTACGAGCAGTACTTC. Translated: CASFPPGSPYEQYF.